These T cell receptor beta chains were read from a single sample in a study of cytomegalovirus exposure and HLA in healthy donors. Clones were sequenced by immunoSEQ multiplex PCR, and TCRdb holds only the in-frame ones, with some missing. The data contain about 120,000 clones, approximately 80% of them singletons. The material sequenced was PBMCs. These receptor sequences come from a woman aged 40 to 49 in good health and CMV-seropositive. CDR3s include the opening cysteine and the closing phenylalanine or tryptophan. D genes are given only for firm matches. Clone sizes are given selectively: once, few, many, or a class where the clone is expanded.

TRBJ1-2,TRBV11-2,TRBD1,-,TGTGCCAGCAGCTCCATAGACAGGGGAAACTATGGCTACACCTTC,CASSSIDRGNYGYTF
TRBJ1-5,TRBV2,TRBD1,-,TGTGCCAGCAGTGTCCGGGACAGGGAGGGTGGGCCCCAGCATTTT,CASSVRDREGGPQHF
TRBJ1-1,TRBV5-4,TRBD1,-,TGTGCCAGCAGCTCGTCCCGGGACAGGGGGCACACTGAAGCTTTCTTT,CASSSSRDRGHTEAFF
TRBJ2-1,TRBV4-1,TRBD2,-,TGCGCCAGCAGCCCGGGAGGGCTAGCGGACAATGAGCAGTTCTTC,CASSPGGLADNEQFF
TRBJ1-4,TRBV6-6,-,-,TGTGCCAGCAGAACCGGGATGAATGAAAAACTGTTTTTT,CASRTGMNEKLFF
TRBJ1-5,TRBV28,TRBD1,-,TGTGCCAGCAGTTTGAGGGGGCCGGGCAATCAGCCCCAGCATTTT,CASSLRGPGNQPQHF
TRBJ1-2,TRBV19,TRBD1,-,TGTGCCAGTAGACCAAACCGGGACAGGGTATATGGCTACACCTTC,CASRPNRDRVYGYTF
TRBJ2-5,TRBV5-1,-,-,TGCGCCAGCAGCTTGGAGACAAGCCAAGAGACCCAGTACTTC,CASSLETSQETQYF
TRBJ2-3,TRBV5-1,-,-,TGCGCCAGCAGCTTAGTCGTCGGTAGCGGCACAGATACGCAGTATTTT,CASSLVVGSGTDTQYF
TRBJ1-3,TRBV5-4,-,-,TGTGCCAGCAGCTTGGGCCAGATCTCTGGAAACACCATATATTTT,CASSLGQISGNTIYF
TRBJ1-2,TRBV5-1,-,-,TGCGCCAGCAGCATTGGACTGTCTAACTATGGCTACACCTTC,CASSIGLSNYGYTF
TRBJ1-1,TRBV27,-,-,TGTGCCAGCAGTTCACGACAGGTCATGAACACTGAAGCTTTCTTT,CASSSRQVMNTEAFF
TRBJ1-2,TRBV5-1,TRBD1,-,TGCGCCAGCAGCTTAGGGACAGGGGGGACTCAGGGCTACACCTTC,CASSLGTGGTQGYTF
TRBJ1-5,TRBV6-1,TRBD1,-,TGTGCCAGCAGATTGGGACAGGGGAACAATCAGCCCCAGCATTTT,CASRLGQGNNQPQHF
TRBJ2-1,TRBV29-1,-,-,TGCAGCGTTGGGCAGTATGAGCAGTTCTTC,CSVGQYEQFF
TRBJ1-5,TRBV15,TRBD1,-,TGTGCCACCAGCAGAGATCTCCAGGGGGCCCACTATAGCAATCAGCCCCAGCATTTT,CATSRDLQGAHYSNQPQHF
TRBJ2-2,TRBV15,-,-,TGTGCCACCAGCAGAGGACGGGCGGGGAGGAACACCGGGGAGCTGTTTTTT,CATSRGRAGRNTGELFF
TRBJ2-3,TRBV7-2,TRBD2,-,TGTGCCAGCAGTTATACTAGCGGGGGGGTGCAGTATTTT,CASSYTSGGVQYF
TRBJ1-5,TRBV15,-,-,TGTGCCACCAGCCGCGACCTCCTCAGGGGATACGGTCAGCCCCAGCATTTT,CATSRDLLRGYGQPQHF
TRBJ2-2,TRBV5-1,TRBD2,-,TGCGCCACCGGTATCGGGACTAGCACCGGGGAGCTGTTTTTT,CATGIGTSTGELFF
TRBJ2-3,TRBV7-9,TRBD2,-,TGTGCCAGCAGCTTAGGGACTAGTTCGCCCGCAGATACGCAGTATTTT,CASSLGTSSPADTQYF
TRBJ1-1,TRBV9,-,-,TGTGCCAGCAGCGTAGATGGGGGGGCCACTGAAGCTTTCTTT,CASSVDGGATEAFF
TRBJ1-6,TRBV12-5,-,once,TGTGCTAGTGGTCCCGCACCCCTCCACTTT,CASGPAPLHF
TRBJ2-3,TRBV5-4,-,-,TGTGCCAGCAGCTTGGCCGTCACAGATACGCAGTATTTT,CASSLAVTDTQYF
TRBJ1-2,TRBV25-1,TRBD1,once,TGTGCCAGCAGTCTTAACAGGGGCGGGAAGGTGGGCTACACCTTC,CASSLNRGGKVGYTF